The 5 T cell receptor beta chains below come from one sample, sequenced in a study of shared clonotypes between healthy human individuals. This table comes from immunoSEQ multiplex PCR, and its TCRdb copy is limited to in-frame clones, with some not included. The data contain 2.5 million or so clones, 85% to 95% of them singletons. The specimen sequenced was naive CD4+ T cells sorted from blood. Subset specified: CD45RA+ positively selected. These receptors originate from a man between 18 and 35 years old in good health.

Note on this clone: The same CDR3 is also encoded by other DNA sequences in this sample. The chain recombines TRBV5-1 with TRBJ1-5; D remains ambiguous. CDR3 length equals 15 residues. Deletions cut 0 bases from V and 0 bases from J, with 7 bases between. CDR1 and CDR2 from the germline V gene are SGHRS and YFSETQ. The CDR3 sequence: CASSLEGDSNQPQHF. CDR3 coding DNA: TGCGCCAGCAGCTTGGAAGGTGATAGCAATCAGCCCCAGCATTTT. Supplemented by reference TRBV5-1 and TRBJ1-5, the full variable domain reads KAGVTQTPRYLIKTRGQQVTLSCSPISGHRSVSWYQQTPGQGLQFLFEYFSETQRNKGNFPGRFSGRQFSNSRSEMNVSTLELGDSALYLCASSLEGDSNQPQHFGDGTRLSIL.

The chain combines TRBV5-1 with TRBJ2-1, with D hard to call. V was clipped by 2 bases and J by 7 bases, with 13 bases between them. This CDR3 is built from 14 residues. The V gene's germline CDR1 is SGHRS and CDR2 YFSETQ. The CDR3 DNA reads TGCGCCAGCAGCTTTATTAGAGGTGGGAATGAGCAGTTCTTC. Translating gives CASSFIRGGNEQFF.

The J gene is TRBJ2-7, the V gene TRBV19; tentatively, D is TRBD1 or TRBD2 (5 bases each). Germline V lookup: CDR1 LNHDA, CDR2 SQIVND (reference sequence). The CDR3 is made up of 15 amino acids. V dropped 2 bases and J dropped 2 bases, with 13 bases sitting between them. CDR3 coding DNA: TGTGCCAGTAGTATACGGGACCCGGGGACCTACGAGCAGTACTTC. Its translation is CASSIRDPGTYEQYF.

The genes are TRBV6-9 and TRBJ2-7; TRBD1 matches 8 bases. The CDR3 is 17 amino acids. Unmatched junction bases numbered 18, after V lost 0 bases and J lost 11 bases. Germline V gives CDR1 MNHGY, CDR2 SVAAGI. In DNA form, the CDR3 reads TGTGCCAGCAGTTATTCCCGGACAGGGACGGCTTACGAGCATGAGTACTTC. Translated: CASSYSRTGTAYEHEYF.

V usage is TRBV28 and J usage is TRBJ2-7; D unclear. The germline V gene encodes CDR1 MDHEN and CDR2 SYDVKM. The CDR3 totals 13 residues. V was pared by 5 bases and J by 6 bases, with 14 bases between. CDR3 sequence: CASSPSRSSEQYF. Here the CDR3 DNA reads TGTGCCAGCAGTCCGTCCAGGTCTAGCGAGCAGTACTTC.